This T cell receptor (beta chain) was sequenced for a study of cytomegalovirus exposure and HLA in healthy donors. Study at large: Out of about 179 million T cells, an earlier analysis found over 100 million unique TCR beta sequences in total.

Donors showed nominal health when sampled, although they likely had unrecorded immune exposures. Broader study findings: Later on, an analysis showed TCR association rates differing by HLA locus, with DRB1 the most and HLA-C the fewest.

Worth noting for this clone: Its target is not known.

The PCR ran on 60 Vbeta and 13 Jbeta primers. This table comes from immunoSEQ multiplex PCR, and its TCRdb copy is limited to in-frame clones, with some not included. The sample shows about 98,000 clones, roughly 81% of them seen only once. Trimming took 4 bases from V and 7 from J, leaving 11 bases between them. Looked up from germline, CDR1 is SGHDT and CDR2 is YYEEEE. This CDR3 spans 13 amino acids. The sequencing sample was made of PBMCs. This chain uses TRBV5-6 with TRBJ2-2, with D tentatively TRBD1 (6 bases). The receptor's source is a man between 35 and 55 years old in good health and CMV-seronegative. The chain's CDR3 is CASSGTGRGELFF. CDR3 nucleotides: TGTGCCAGCAGCGGAACAGGGCGCGGGGAGCTGTTTTTT. Full variable domain (rest looked up from reference TRBV5-6 and TRBJ2-2): DAGVTQSPTHLIKTRGQQVTLRCSPKSGHDTVSWYQQALGQGPQFIFQYYEEEERQRGNFPDRFSGHQFPNYSSELNVNALLLGDSALYLCASSGTGRGELFFGEGSRLTVL.